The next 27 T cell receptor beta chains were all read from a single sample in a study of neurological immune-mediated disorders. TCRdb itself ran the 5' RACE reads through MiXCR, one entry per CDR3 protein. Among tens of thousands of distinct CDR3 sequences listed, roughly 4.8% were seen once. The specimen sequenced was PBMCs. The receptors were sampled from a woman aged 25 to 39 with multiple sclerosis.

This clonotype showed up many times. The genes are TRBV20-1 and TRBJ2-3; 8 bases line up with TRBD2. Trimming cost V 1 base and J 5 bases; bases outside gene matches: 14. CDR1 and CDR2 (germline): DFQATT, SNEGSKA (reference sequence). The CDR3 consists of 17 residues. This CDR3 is CSARVPFRGGLRDTQYF. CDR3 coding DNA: TGCAGTGCTAGAGTCCCTTTCCGGGGGGGCCTGAGAGATACGCAGTATTTT.

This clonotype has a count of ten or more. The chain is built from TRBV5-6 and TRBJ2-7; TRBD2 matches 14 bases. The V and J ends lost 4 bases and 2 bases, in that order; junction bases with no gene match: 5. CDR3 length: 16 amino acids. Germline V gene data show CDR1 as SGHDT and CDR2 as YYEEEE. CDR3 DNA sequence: TGTGCCAGCAGCCTTCGGACTAGCGGGAGGCCCTACGAGCAGTACTTC. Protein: CASSLRTSGRPYEQYF.

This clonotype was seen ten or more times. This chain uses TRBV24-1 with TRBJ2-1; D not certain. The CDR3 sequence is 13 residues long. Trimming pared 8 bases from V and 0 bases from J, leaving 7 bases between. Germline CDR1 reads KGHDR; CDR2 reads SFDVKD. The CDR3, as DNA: TGTGCCACCAATTCTCACTCCTACAATGAGCAGTTCTTC. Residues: CATNSHSYNEQFF.

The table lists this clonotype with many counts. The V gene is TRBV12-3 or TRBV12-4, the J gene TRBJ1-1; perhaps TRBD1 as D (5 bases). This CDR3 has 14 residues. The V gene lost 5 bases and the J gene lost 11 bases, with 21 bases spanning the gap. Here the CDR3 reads CASSRIMTAEGAFF. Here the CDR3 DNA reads TGTGCCAGCAGTCGAATTATGACGGCAGAGGGGGCTTTCTTT.

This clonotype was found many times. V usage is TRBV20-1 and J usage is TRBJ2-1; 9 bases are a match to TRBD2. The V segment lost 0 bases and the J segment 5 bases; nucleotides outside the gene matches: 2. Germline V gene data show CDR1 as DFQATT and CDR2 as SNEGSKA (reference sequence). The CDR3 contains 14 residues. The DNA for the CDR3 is TGCAGTGCTAGAGATGGGACTAGCCACAATGAGCAGTTCTTC. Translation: CSARDGTSHNEQFF.

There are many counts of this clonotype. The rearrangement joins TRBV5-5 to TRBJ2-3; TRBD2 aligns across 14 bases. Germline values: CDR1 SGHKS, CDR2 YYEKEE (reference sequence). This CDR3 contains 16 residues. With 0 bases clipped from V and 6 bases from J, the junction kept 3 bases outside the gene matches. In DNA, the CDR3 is TGTGCCAGCAGCTTGGGACTAGCGGGAGGGTACGATACGCAGTATTTT. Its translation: CASSLGLAGGYDTQYF.

The CDR3 is CASGGTSGRTEQYF. DNA of the CDR3: TGTGCCAGCGGCGGGACTAGCGGGAGAACCGAGCAGTACTTC. The rearrangement uses TRBV7-9 and TRBJ2-7; 14 nucleotides match TRBD2. This CDR3 spans 14 amino acids. With V trimmed by 8 bases and J by 6 bases, 6 bases remained unmatched. The germline CDR1 and CDR2 sequences are SEHNR and FQNEAQ (reference sequence).

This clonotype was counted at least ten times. The CDR3 sequence: CASSRPERERLEQYF. CDR3 coding DNA: TGTGCCAGCAGCCGCCCGGAGCGGGAGAGGCTCGAGCAGTACTTC. V and J are TRBV11-2 and TRBJ2-7; 8 bases match TRBD2. This CDR3 is 15 amino acids long. V lost 5 bases, J lost 6 bases, and 12 bases stayed unmatched. Germline V gives CDR1 SGHAT, CDR2 FQNNGV. Supplemented by reference TRBV11-2 and TRBJ2-7, the full variable domain reads EAGVAQSPRYKIIEKRQSVAFWCNPISGHATLYWYQQILGQGPKLLIQFQNNGVVDDSQLPKDRFSAERLKGVDSTLKIQPAKLEDSAVYLCASSRPERERLEQYFGPGTRLTVT.

CDR3 sequence reads: CASSTGSVYGYTF. The DNA for the CDR3 is TGTGCCAGCAGCACAGGGTCAGTCTATGGCTACACCTTC. V gene TRBV7-8 combines with J gene TRBJ1-2; a possible D gene is TRBD1 (6 bases). The CDR3 length is 13 residues. V shed 5 bases and J shed 4 bases, with 11 bases lying between them. CDR1 is SGHVS and CDR2 is FQNEAQ in the germline V gene.

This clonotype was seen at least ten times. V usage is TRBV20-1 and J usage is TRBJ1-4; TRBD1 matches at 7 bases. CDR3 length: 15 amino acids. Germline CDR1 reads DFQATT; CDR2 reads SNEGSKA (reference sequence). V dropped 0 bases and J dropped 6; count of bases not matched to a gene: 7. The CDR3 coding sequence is TGCAGTGCTAGAGATAGCGGGACAGCCTATGAAAAACTGTTTTTT. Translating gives CSARDSGTAYEKLFF.

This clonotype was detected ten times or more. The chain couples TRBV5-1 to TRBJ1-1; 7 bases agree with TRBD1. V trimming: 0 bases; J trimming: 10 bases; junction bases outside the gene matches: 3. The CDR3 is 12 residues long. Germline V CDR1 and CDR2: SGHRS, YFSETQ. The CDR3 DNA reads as TGCGCCAGCAGCTTGGGGGCAGGGGGAGCTTTCTTT. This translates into CASSLGAGGAFF.

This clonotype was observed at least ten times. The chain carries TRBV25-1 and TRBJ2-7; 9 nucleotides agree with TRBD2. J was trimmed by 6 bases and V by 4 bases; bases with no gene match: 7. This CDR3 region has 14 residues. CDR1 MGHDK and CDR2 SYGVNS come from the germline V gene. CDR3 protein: CASSAGSGRGEQYF. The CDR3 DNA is TGTGCCAGCAGTGCGGGTAGCGGGAGAGGCGAGCAGTACTTC.

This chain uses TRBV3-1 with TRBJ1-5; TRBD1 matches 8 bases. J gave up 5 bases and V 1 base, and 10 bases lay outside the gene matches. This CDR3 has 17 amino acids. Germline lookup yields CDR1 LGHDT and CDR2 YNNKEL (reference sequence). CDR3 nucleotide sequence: TGTGCCAGCAGCCAAGGACAGGGGACGCTGTGGGATCAGCCCCAGCATTTT. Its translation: CASSQGQGTLWDQPQHF.

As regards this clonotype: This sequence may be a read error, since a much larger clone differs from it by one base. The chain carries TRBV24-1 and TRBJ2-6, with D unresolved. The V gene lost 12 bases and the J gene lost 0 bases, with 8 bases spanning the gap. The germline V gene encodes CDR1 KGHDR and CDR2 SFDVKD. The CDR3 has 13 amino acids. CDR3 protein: CADERSGANVLTF. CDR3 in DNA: TGTGCCGACGAGCGCTCTGGGGCCAACGTCCTGACTTTC.

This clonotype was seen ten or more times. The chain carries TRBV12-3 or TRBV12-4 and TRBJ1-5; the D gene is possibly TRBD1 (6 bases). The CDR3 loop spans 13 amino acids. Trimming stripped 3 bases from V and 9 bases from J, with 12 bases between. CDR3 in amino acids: CASSFNPTGPQHF. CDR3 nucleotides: TGTGCCAGCAGTTTTAATCCGACAGGGCCCCAGCATTTT.

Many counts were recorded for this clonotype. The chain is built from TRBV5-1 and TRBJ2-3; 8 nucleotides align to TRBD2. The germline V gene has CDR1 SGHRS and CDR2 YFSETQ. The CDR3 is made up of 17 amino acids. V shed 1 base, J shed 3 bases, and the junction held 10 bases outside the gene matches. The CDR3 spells CASSLWIKRERTDTQYF. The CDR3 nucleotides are TGCGCCAGCAGCTTGTGGATAAAGCGGGAGAGGACAGATACGCAGTATTTT.

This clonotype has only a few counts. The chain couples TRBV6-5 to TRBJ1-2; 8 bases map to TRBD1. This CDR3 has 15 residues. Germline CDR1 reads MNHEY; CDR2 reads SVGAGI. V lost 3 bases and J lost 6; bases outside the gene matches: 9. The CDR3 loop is CASSYGDRTVHGYTF. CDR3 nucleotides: TGTGCCAGCAGTTATGGGGACAGGACTGTTCATGGCTACACCTTC.

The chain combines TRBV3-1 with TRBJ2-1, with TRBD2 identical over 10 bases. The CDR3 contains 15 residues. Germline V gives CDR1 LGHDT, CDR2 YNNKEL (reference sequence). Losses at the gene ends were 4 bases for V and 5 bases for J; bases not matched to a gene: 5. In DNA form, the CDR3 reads TGTGCCAGCAGCCTAAATCTAGCGGGAGACAATGAGCAGTTCTTC. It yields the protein CASSLNLAGDNEQFF.

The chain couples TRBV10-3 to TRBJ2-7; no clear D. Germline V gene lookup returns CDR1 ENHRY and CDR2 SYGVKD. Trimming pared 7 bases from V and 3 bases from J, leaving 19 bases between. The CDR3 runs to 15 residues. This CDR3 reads CAINPREIQGYEQYV. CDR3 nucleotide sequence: TGTGCCATCAACCCGCGCGAAATACAAGGCTACGAGCAGTACGTC.

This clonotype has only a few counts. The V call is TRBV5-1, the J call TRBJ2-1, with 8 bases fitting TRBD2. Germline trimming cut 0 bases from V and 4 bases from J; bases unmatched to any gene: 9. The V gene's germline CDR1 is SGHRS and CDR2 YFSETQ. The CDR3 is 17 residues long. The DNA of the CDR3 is TGCGCCAGCAGCTTGGGGAGAGTTAGCGGGAATTACAATGAGCAGTTCTTC. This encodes CASSLGRVSGNYNEQFF.

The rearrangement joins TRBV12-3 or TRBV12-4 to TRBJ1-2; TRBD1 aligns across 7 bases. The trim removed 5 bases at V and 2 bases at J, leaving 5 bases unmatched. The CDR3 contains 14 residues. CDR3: CASSIRQGNYGYTF. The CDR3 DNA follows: TGTGCCAGCAGTATAAGACAGGGAAACTATGGCTACACCTTC.

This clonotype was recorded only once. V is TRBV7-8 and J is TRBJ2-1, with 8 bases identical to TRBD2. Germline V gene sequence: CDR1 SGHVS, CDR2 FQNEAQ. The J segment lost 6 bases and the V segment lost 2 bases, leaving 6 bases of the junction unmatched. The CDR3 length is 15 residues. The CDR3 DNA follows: TGTGCCAGCAGCTTAAACGGGAGGGCCCCCAATGAGCAGTTCTTC. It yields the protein CASSLNGRAPNEQFF.

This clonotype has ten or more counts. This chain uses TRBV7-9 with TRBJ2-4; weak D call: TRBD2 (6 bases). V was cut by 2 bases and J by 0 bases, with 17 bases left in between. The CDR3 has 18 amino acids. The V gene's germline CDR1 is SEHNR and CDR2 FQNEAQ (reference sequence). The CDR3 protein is CASSLSRGGEPAKNIQYF. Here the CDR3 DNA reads TGTGCCAGCAGCTTATCCCGCGGAGGGGAACCAGCCAAAAACATTCAGTACTTC.

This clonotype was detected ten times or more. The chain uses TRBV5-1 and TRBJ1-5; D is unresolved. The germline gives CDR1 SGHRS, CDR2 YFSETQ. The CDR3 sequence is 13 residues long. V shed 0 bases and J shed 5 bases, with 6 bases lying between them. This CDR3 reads CASSLGTDQPQHF. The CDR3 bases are TGCGCCAGCAGCTTGGGAACCGATCAGCCCCAGCATTTT.

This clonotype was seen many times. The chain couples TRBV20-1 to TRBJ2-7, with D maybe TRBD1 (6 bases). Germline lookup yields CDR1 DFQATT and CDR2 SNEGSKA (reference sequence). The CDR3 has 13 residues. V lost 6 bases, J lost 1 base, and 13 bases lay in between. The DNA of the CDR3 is TGCAGTGCCCAAAGAGGACAGTCCTACGAGCAGTACTTC. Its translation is CSAQRGQSYEQYF.

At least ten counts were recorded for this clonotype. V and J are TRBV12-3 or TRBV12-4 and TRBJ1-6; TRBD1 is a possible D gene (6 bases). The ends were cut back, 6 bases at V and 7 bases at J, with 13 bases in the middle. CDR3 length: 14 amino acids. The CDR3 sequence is CASSRQEDNSPLHF. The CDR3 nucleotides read TGTGCCAGCAGCAGACAGGAGGACAATTCACCCCTCCACTTT.

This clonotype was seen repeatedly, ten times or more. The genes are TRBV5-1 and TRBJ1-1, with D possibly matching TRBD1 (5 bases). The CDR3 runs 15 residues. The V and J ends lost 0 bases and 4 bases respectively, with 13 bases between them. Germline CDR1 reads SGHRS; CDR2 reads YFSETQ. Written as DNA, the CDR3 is TGCGCCAGCAGCTTGGTGCGGGGGGGTAGCACTGAAGCTTTCTTT. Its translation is CASSLVRGGSTEAFF.